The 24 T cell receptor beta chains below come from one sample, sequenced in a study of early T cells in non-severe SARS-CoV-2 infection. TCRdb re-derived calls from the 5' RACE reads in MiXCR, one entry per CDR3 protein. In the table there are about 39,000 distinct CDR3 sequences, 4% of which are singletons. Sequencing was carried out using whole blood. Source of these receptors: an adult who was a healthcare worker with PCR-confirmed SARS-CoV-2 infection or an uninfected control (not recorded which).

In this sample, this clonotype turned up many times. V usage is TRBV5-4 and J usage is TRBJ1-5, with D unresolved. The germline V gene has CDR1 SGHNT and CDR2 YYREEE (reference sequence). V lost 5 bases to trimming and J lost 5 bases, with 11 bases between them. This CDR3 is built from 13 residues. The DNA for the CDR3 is TGTGCCAGCAGTCCCGGGCTGTATCAGCCCCAGCATTTT. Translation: CASSPGLYQPQHF.

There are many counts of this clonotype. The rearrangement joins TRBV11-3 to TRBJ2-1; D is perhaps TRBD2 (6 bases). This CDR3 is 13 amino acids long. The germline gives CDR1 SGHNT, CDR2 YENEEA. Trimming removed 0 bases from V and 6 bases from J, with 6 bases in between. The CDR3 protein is CASSLEGGNEQFF. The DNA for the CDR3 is TGTGCCAGCAGCTTAGAGGGGGGCAATGAGCAGTTCTTC.

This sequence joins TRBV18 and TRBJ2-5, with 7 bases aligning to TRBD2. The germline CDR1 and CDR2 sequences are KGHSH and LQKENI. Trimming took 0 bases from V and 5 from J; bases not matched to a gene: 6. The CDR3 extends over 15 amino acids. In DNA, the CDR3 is TGTGCCAGCTCACCACCGGGAGGGGTAGCGGAGACCCAGTACTTC. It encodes CASSPPGGVAETQYF.

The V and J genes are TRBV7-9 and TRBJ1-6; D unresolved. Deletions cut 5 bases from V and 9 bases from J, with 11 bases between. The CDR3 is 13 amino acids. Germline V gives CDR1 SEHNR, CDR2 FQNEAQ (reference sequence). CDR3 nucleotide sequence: TGTGCCAGCAGCCCCCCATCAGGTTCACCCCTCCACTTT. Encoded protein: CASSPPSGSPLHF.

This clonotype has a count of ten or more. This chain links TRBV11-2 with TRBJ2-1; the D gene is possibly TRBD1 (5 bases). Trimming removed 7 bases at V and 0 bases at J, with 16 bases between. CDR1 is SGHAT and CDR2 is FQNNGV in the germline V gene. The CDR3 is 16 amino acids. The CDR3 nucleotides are TGTGCCAGCATTCAGACAGAAGCCAACTCCTACAATGAGCAGTTCTTC. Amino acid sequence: CASIQTEANSYNEQFF.

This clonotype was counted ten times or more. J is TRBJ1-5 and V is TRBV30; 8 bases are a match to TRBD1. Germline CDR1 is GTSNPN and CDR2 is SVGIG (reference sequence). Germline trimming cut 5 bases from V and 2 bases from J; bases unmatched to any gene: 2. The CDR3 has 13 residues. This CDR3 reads CAWAGGGNQPQHF. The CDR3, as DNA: TGTGCCTGGGCAGGGGGCGGCAATCAGCCCCAGCATTTT.

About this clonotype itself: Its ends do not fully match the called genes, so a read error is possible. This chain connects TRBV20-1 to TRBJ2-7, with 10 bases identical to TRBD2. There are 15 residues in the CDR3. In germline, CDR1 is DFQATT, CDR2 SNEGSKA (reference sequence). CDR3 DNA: TGCAGTGCTAGATTCGGGACTAGCGACTCCTACAAGCAGTACTTC. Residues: CSARFGTSDSYKQYF.

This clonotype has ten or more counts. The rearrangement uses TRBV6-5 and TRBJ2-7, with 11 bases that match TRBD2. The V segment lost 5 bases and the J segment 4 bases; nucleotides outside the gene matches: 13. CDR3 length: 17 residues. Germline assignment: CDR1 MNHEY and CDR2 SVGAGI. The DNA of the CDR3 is TGTGCCAGCAGTATTCTAGCGGGGGGCACAAGCTGGTACGAGCAGTACTTC. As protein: CASSILAGGTSWYEQYF.

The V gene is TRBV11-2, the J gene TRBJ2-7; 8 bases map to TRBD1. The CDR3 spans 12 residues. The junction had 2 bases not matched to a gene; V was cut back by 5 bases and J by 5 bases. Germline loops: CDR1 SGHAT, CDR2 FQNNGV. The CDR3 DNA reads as TGTGCCAGCAGCGGACAGGGCGACGAGCAGTACTTC. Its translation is CASSGQGDEQYF.

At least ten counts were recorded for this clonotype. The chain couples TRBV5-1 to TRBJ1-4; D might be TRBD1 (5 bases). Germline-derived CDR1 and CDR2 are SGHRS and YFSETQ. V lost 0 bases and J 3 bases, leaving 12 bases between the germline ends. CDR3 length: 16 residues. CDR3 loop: CASSLEPGVPNEKLFF. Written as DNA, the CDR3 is TGCGCCAGCAGCTTGGAACCGGGGGTACCTAATGAAAAACTGTTTTTT.

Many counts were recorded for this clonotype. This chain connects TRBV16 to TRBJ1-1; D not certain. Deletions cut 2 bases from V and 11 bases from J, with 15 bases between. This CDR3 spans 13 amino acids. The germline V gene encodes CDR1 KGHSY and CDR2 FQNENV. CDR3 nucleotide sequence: TGTGCCAGCAGCCAAGTAGGGCCGGGTGAGGCTTTCTTT. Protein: CASSQVGPGEAFF.

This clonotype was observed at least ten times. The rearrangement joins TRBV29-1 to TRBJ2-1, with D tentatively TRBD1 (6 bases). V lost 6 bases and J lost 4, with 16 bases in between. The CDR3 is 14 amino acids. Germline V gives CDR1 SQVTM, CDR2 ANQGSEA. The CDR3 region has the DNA TGCAGCGTGGGGGACACACAACCATACAATGAGCAGTTCTTC. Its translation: CSVGDTQPYNEQFF.

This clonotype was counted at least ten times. This CDR3 reads CASSQWTGHATNEKLFF. The DNA of the CDR3 is TGTGCCAGCAGCCAATGGACAGGCCATGCAACTAATGAAAAACTGTTTTTT. V usage is TRBV7-8 and J usage is TRBJ1-4; 7 nucleotides match TRBD1. Looked up from germline, CDR1 is SGHVS and CDR2 is FQNEAQ. V trimming: 5 bases; J trimming: 0 bases; junction bases outside the gene matches: 9. The CDR3 contains 17 residues.

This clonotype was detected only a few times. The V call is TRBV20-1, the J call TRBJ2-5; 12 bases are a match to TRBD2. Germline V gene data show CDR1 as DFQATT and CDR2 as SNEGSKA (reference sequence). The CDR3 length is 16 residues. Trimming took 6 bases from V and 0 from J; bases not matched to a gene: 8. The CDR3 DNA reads TGCAGTGCACGACTAGCGGGGGCGGGATACCAAGAGACCCAGTACTTC. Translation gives CSARLAGAGYQETQYF.

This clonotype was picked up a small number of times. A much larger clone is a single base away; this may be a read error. The CDR3 nucleotides read TGTGCCAGCAGCCCCTTCAGGGAGGGAGAGACCCAGTACTTC. Translation: CASSPFREGETQYF. The V and J genes are TRBV7-6 and TRBJ2-5; 7 positions match TRBD2. J gave up 4 bases and V 5 bases, and 7 bases lay outside the gene matches. Germline V gene data show CDR1 as SGHVS and CDR2 as FNYEAQ. The CDR3 totals 14 residues.

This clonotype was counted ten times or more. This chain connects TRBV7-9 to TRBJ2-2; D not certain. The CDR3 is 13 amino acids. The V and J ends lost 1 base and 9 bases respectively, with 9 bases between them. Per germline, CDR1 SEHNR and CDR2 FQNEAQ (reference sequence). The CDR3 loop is CASSLGASRELFF. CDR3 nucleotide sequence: TGTGCCAGCAGCTTAGGGGCGTCCCGGGAGCTGTTTTTT.

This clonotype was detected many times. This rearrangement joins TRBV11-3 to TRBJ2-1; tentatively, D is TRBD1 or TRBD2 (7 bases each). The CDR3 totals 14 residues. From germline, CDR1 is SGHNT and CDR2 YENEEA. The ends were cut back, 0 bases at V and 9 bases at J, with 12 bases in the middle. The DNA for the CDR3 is TGTGCCAGCAGCTTAGAGGGGGGGACAGCTGAGCAGTTCTTC. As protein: CASSLEGGTAEQFF.

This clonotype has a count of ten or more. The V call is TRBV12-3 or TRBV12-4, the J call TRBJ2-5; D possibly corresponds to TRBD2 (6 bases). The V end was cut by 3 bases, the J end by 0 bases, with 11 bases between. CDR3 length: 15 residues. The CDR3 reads CASSFTGDYQETQYF. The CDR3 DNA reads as TGTGCCAGCAGTTTCACGGGGGACTACCAAGAGACCCAGTACTTC.

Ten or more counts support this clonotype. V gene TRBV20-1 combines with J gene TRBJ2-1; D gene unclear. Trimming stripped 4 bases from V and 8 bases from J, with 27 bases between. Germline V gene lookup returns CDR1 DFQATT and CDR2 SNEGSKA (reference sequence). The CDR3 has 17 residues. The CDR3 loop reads CSATRTRRTRWSDEQFF. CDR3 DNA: TGCAGTGCTACTCGCACCCGCCGGACGCGCTGGTCCGATGAGCAGTTCTTC.

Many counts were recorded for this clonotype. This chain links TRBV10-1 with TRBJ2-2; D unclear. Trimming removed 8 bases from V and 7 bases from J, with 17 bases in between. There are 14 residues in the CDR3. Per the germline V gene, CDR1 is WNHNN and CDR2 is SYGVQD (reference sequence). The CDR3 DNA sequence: TGCGCCAGCGGACCCCCGGGCCCAGGCGGGGAGCTGTTTTTT. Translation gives CASGPPGPGGELFF.

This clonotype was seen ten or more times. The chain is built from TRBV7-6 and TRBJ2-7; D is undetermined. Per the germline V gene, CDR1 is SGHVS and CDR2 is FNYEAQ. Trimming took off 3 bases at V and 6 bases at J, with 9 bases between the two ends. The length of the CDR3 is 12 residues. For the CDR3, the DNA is TGTGCCAGCAGCTTTATGTGGTCCGAGCAGTACTTC. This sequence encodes CASSFMWSEQYF.

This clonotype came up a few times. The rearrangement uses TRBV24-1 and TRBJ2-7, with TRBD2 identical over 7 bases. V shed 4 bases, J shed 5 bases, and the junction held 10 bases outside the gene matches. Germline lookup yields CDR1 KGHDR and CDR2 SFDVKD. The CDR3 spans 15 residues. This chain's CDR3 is CATSDRGLYTNEQYF. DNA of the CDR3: TGTGCCACCAGTGACCGGGGACTATATACCAACGAGCAGTACTTC.

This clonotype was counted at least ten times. CDR3 sequence (DNA): TGTGCCAGCAGTTCCCCGGGACAGAGTAATTCACCCCTCCACTTT. Its translation: CASSSPGQSNSPLHF. The chain recombines TRBV6-6 with TRBJ1-6; TRBD1 matches 7 bases. V lost 4 bases, J lost 6 bases, and 6 bases stayed unmatched. The germline gives CDR1 MNHNY, CDR2 SVGAGI (reference sequence). The CDR3 extends over 15 amino acids.

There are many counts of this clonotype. CDR3 protein: CASSPRKTSGINEQFF. The CDR3 nucleotides are TGTGCCAGCTCACCTAGAAAGACTAGCGGGATAAATGAGCAGTTCTTC. V usage is TRBV18 and J usage is TRBJ2-1; 11 nucleotides line up with TRBD2. The V and J ends lost 3 bases and 7 bases, in that order; junction bases with no gene match: 8. The CDR3 loop spans 16 amino acids. From germline, CDR1 is KGHSH and CDR2 LQKENI. The variable domain in full, completed from reference TRBV18 and TRBJ2-1, reads NAGVMQNPRHLVRRRGQEARLRCSPMKGHSHVYWYRQLPEEGLKFMVYLQKENIIDESGMPKERFSAEFPKEGPSILRIQQVVRGDSAAYFCASSPRKTSGINEQFFGPGTRLTVL.